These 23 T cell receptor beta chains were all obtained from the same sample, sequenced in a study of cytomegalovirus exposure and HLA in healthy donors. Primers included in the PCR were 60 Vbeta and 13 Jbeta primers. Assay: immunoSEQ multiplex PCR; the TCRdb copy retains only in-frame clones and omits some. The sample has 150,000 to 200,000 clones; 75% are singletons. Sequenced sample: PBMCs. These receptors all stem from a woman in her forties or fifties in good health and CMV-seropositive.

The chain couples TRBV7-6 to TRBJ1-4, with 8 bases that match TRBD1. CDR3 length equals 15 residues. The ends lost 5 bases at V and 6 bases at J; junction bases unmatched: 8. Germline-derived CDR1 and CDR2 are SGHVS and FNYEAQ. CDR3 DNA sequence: TGTGCCAGCAGCACCCGGACAGGGCGACATGAAAAACTGTTTTTT. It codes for CASSTRTGRHEKLFF.

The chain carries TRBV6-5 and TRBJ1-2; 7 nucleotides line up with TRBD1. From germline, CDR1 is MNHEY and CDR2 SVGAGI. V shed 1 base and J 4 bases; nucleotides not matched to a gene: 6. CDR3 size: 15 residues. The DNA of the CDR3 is TGTGCCAGCAGTTACTTAACGGGACAGCGCTATGGCTACACCTTC. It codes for CASSYLTGQRYGYTF.

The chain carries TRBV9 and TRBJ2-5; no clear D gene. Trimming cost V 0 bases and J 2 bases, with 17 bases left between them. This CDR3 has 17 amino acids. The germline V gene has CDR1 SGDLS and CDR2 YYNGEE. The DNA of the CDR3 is TGTGCCAGCAGCGTAGCCACTGGGCCAGGTGGGCAAGAGACCCAGTACTTC. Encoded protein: CASSVATGPGGQETQYF.

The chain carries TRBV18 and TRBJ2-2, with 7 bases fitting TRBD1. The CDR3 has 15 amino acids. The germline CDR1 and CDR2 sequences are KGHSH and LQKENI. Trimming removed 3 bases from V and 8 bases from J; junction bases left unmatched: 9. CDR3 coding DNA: TGTGCCAGCTCACCTGAGACAGGGAAGATGGGGGAGCTGTTTTTT. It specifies CASSPETGKMGELFF.

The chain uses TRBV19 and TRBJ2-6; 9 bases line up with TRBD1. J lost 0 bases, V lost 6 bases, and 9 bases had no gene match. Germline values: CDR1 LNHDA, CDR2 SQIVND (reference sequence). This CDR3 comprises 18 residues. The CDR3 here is CASREWDRDFSGANVLTF. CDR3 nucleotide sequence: TGTGCCAGTAGGGAATGGGACAGGGACTTCTCTGGGGCCAACGTCCTGACTTTC.

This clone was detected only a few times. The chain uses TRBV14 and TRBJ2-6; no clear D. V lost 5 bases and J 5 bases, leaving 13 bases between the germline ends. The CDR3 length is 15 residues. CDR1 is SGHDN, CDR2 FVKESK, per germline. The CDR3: CASSIDSMRANVLTF. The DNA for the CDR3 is TGTGCCAGCAGCATTGACTCAATGAGGGCCAACGTCCTGACTTTC.

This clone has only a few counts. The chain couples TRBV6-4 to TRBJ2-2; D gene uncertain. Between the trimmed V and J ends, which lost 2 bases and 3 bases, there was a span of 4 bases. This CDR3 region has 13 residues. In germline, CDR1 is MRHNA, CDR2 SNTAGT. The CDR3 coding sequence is TGTGCCAGCAGTGACAGCTACACCGGGGAGCTGTTTTTT. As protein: CASSDSYTGELFF.

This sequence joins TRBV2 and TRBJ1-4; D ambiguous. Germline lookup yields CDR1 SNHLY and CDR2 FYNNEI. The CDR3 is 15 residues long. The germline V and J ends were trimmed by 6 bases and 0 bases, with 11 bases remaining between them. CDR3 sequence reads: CASSEKRATNEKLFF. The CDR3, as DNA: TGTGCCAGCAGCGAAAAGAGAGCAACTAATGAAAAACTGTTTTTT.

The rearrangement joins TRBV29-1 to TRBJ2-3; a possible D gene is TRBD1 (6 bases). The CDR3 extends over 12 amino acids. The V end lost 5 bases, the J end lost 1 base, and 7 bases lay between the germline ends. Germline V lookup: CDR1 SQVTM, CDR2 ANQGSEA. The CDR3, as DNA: TGCAGCGTTCGGACAGGCACAGATACGCAGTATTTT. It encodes CSVRTGTDTQYF.

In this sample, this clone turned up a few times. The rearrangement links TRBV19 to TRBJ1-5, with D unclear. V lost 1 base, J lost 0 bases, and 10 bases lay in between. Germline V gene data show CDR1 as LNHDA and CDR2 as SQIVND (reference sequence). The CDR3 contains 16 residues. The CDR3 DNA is TGTGCCAGTAGTATAGGTGGAGGGAGTAGCAATCAGCCCCAGCATTTT. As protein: CASSIGGGSSNQPQHF.

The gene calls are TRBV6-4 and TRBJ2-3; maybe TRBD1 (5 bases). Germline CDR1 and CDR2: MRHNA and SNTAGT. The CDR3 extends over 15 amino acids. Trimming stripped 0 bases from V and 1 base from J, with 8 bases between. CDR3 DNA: TGTGCCAGCAGTGACTCAGTGGGGCGCACAGATACGCAGTATTTT. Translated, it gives CASSDSVGRTDTQYF.

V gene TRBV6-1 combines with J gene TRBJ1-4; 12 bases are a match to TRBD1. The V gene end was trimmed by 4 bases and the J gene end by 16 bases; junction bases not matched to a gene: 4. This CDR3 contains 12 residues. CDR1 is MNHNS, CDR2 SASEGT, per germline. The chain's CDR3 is CASSAGTGGGFF. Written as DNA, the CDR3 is TGTGCCAGCAGTGCCGGGACAGGGGGCGGGTTTTTT.

DNA for the CDR3: TGTGCCAGCAGAATCACGCAGGGGACTGAAGCTTTCTTT. Its protein product is CASRITQGTEAFF. V and J are TRBV27 and TRBJ1-1; perhaps TRBD1 as D (6 bases). The CDR3 contains 13 residues. The V end lost 6 bases, the J end lost 5 bases, and 13 bases lay between the germline ends. Germline lookup yields CDR1 MNHEY and CDR2 SMNVEV (reference sequence).

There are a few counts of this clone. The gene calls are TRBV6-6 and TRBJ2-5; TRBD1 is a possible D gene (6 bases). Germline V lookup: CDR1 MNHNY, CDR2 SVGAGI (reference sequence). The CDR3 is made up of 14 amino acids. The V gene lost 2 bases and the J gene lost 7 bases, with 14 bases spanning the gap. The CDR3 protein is CASSYGQKFSTQYF. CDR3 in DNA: TGTGCCAGCAGTTACGGACAGAAATTCTCGACCCAGTACTTC.

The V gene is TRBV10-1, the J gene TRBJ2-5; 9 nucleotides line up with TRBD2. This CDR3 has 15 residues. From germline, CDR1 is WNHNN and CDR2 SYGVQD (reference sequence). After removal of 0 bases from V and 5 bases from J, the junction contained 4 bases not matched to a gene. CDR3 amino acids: CASSESSSGVETQYF. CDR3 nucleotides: TGCGCCAGCAGTGAGTCGTCTAGCGGGGTTGAGACCCAGTACTTC.

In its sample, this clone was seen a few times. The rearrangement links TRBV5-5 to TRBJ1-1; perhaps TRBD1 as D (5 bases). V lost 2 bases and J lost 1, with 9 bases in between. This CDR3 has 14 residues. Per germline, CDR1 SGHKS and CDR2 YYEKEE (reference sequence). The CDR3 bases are TGTGCCAGCAGCTTAGGGGATGAGAACACTGAAGCTTTCTTT. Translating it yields CASSLGDENTEAFF.

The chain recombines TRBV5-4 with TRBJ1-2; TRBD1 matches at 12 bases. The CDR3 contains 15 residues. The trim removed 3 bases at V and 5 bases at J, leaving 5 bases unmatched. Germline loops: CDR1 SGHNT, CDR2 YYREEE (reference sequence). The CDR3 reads CASSSRDRGPYGYTF. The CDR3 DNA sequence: TGTGCCAGCAGCTCCCGGGACAGGGGGCCGTATGGCTACACCTTC.

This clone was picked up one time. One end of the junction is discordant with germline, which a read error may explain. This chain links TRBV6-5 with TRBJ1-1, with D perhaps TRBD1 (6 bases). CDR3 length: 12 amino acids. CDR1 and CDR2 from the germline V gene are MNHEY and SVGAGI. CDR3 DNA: TGTGCCAGCAGTTTAGGGGACACTGAAACTTTCTTT. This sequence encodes CASSLGDTETFF.

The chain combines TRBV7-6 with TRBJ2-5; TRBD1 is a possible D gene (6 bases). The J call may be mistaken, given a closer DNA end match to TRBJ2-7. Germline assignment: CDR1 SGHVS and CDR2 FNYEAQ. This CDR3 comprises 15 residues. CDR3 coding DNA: TGTGCCAGCAGCTTAGGCACAGGGTCGGGTTACGAGCAGTACTTC. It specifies CASSLGTGSGYEQYF.

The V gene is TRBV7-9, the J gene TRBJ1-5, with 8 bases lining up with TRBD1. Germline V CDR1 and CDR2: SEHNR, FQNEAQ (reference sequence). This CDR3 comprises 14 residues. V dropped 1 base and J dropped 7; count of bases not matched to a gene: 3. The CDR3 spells CASSLGTGIQPQHF. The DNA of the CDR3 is TGTGCCAGCAGCTTAGGGACAGGGATCCAGCCCCAGCATTTT.

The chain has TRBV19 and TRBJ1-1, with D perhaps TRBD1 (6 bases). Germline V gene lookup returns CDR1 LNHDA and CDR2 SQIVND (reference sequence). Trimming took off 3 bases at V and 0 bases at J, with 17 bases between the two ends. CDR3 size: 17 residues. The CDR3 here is CASSIVGAKFMNTEAFF. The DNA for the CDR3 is TGTGCCAGTAGTATCGTGGGGGCGAAGTTTATGAACACTGAAGCTTTCTTT.

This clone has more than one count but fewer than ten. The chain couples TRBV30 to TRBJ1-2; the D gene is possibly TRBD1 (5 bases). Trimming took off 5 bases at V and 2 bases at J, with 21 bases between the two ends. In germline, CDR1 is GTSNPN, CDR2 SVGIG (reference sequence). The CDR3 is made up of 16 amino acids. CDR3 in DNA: TGTGCCTGGGACCTCGGCATCGAACAGGAGAACTATGGCTACACCTTC. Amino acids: CAWDLGIEQENYGYTF.

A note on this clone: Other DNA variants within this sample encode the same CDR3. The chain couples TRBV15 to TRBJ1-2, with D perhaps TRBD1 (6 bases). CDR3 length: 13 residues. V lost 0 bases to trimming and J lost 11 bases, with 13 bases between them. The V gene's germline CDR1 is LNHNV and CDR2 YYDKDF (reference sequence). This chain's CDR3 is CATSRDREGGYTF. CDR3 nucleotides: TGTGCCACCAGCAGAGATCGAGAAGGGGGTTACACCTTC.